This entry concerns a single TCR beta chain. The antigen is not known. At one boundary the junction diverges from the germline segment, which might be a read error. The record originates from a study of T cells after yellow fever vaccination. In the study overall: Fractions with few cells were prepared using SMART-Seq v4 Ultra Low Input.

The CDR3 consists of 11 residues. Germline V gives CDR1 SGHRS, CDR2 YFSETQ. As TCR cDNA was made by 5'RACE template switching, a universal primer site and UMIs were added. From the 5' RACE reads, TCRdb called clonotypes with MiXCR, one entry per CDR3 protein. The sample includes nearly 550,000 distinct CDR3 sequences, 19% of them seen just once. Overall study results and limits: There was a possibility that FACS-sorted repertoires contained abundant clonotypes contaminating from the bulk population. The secondary response was weaker but peaked faster, day 5 versus 15.

The chain carries TRBV5-1 and TRBJ2-7; a possible D gene is TRBD1 (6 bases). Material: PBMCs, obtained 15 days after the yellow fever booster vaccination. The clonotype comes from a man younger than 40 who received the YFV17D yellow fever vaccine. The CDR3 DNA follows: TGCGCCAGCAGCACGGACAGCATACCATTCTTC. It yields the protein CASSTDSIPFF.